This T cell receptor (beta chain) was sequenced during a study of blood T cell repertoires in COVID-19. Overall study: Acute-phase and convalescent COVID-19 samples originated in the United States, Italy and Spain. T cells, B-cell-depleted T cells, or PBMCs supplied cDNA or gDNA.

In the original processing: From reference gene primer amplification, estimates of nucleated cell counts were derived. Profiling relied on immunoSEQ multiplex PCR, and the TCRdb table lists in-frame clones only, not all of them. D and trimming come from the DNA, and the V and J calls and clone size come from that table. The repertoire consists of under 500,000 clones, with around nine tenths occurring once and the leading ten covering under 2%. Categorization into cohorts depended on clinical history that participants reported. In germline, CDR1 is WSHSY, CDR2 SAAADI. Trimming stripped 4 bases from V and 6 bases from J, with 18 bases between. The CDR3 runs to 15 residues.

Sequenced input: PBMCs or T cells enriched from blood (not recorded which). The V and J genes are TRBV10-2 and TRBJ1-1, with D maybe TRBD1 (5 bases). The receptor was isolated from a woman younger than 35 with acute COVID-19. CDR3 loop: CASSGGRDRAPEAFF. For the CDR3, the DNA is TGCGCCAGCAGTGGGGGCCGCGACCGGGCCCCTGAAGCTTTCTTT.